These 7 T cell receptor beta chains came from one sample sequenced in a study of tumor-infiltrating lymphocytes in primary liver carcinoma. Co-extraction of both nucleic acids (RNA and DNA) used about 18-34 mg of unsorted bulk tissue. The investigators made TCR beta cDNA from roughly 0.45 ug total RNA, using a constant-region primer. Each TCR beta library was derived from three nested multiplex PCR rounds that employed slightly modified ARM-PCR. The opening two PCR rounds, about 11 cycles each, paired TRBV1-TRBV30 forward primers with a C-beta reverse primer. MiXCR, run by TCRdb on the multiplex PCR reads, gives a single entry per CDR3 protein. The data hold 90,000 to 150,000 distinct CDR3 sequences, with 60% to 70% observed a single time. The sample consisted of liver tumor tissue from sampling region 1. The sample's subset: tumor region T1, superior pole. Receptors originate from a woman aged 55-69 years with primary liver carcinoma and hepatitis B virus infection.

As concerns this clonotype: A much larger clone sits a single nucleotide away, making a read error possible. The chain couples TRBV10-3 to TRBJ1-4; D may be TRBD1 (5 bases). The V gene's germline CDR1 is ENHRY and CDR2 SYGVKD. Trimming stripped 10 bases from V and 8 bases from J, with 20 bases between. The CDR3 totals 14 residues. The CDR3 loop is CATRPGIGEEKLFF. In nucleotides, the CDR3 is TGTGCCACGCGACCCGGGATAGGGGAAGAAAAACTGTTTTTT.

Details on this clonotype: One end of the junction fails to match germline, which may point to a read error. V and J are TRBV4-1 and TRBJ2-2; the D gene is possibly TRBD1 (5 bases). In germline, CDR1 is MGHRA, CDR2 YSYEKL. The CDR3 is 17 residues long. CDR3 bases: TGCGTCAGCAGCCAAGTGGACATGGGATTTTCGACCGGGGAGCTGTTTTTT. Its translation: CVSSQVDMGFSTGELFF.

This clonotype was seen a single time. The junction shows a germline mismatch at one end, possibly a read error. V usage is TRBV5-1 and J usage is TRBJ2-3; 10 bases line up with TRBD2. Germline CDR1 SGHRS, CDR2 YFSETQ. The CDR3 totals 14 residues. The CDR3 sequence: CTSNSSGGEDTQYF. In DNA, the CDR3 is TGCACCAGCAACTCGAGCGGGGGGGAGGATACGCAGTATTTT. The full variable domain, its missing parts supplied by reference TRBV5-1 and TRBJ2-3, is KAGVTQTPRYLIKTRGQQVTLSCSPISGHRSVSWYQQTPGQGLQFLFEYFSETQRNKGNFPGRFSGRQFSNSRSEMNVSTLELGDSALYLCTSNSSGGEDTQYFGPGTRLTVL.

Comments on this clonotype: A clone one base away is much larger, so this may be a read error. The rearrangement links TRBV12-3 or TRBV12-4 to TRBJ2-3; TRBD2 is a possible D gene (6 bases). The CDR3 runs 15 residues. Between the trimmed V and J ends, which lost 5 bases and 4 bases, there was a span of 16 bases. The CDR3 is CASSNLGSTADTQYF. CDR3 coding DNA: TGTGCCAGCAGTAACCTCGGGAGTACGGCAGATACGCAGTATTTT.

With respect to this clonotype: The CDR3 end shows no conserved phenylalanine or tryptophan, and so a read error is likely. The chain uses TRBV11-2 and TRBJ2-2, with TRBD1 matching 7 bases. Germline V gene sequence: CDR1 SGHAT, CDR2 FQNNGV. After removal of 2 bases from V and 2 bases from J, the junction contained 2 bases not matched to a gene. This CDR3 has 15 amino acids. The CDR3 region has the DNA TGTGCCAGCAGCTTACACAGGGGAAACACCGGGGAGCTGTTTTAT. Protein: CASSLHRGNTGELFY.

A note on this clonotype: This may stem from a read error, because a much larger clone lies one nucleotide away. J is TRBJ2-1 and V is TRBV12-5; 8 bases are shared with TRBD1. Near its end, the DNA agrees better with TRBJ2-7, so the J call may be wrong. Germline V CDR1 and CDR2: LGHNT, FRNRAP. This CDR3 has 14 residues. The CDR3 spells CASGPPQGGREQYF. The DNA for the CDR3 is TGTGCTAGTGGTCCCCCACAGGGGGGCCGGGAGCAGTACTTC.

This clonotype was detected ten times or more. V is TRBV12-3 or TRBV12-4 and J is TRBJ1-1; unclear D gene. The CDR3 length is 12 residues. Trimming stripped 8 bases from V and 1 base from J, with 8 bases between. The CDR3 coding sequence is TGTGCCAGCGGGCGGAGGAACACTGAAGCTTTCTTT. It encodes CASGRRNTEAFF.